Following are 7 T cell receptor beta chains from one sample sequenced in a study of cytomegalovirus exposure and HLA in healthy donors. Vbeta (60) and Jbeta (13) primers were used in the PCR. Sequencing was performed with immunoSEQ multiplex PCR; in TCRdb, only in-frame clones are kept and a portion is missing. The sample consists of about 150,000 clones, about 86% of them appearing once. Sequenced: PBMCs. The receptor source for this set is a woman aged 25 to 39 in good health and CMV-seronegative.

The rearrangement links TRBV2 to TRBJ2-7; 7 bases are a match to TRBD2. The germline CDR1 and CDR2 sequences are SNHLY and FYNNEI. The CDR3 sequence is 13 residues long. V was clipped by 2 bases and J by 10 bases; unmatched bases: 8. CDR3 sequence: CASSESSGGIQYF. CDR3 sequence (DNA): TGTGCCAGCAGTGAATCCTCGGGAGGTATTCAGTACTTC.

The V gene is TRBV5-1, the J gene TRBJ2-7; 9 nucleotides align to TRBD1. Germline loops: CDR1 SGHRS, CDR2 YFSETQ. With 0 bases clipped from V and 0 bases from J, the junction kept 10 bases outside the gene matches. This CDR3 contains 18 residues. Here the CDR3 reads CASSLGGQGPDRSYEQYF. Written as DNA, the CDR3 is TGCGCCAGCAGCTTGGGGGGACAGGGCCCGGACCGCTCCTACGAGCAGTACTTC. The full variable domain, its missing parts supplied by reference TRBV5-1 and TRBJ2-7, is KAGVTQTPRYLIKTRGQQVTLSCSPISGHRSVSWYQQTPGQGLQFLFEYFSETQRNKGNFPGRFSGRQFSNSRSEMNVSTLELGDSALYLCASSLGGQGPDRSYEQYFGPGTRLTVT.

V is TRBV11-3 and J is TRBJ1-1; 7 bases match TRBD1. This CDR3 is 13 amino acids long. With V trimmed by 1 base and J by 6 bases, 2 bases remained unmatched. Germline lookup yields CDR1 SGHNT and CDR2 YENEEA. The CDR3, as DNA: TGTGCCAGCAGCTTAGGAGACAGGGCTGAAGCTTTCTTT. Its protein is CASSLGDRAEAFF.

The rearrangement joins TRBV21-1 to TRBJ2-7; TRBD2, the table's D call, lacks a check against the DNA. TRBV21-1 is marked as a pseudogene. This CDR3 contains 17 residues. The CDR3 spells CASSKAKLAGGSYEQYF. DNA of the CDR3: TGTGCCAGCAGCAAAGCCAAACTAGCGGGAGGCTCCTACGAGCAGTACTTC.

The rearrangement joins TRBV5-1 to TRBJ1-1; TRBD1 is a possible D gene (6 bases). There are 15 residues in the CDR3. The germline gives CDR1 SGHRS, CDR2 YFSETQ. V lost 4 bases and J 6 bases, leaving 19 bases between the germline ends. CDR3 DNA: TGCGCCAGCAGCGCCTACCACCTGGACAGTGCTGAAGCTTTCTTT. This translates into CASSAYHLDSAEAFF.

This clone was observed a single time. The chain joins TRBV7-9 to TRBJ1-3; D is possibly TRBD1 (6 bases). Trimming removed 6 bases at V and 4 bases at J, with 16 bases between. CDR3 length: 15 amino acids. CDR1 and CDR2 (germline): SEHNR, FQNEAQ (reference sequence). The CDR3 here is CASRGPGGQGNTIYF. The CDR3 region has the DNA TGTGCCAGCAGGGGACCGGGGGGGCAAGGAAACACCATATATTTT.

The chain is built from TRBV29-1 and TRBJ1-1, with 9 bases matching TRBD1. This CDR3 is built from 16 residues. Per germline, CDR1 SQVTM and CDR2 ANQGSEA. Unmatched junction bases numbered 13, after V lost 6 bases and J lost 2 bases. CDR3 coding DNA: TGCAGCGTCCTCCTTAGCGGGACAGGGATAAACACTGAAGCTTTCTTT. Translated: CSVLLSGTGINTEAFF.